The T cell receptor beta chain under discussion was sequenced for a study of identical twins. MiXCR, run by TCRdb on the 5' RACE reads, gives a single entry per CDR3 protein. The sample records 310,000 or so distinct CDR3 sequences, just under 9.5% being singletons. The V and J ends lost 1 base and 0 bases respectively, with 11 bases between them. This CDR3 has 16 residues. Germline loops: CDR1 SGHTA, CDR2 FQGTGA. A further study also used this sample, focusing on yellow fever vaccine responses in identical twins.

V is TRBV7-3 and J is TRBJ2-3, with D uncertain. Sequenced sample: CD8+ T cells sorted from blood. The receptor comes from a woman younger than 35 in good health. CDR3: CASSLISVSSTDTQYF. The CDR3 DNA reads TGTGCCAGCAGCTTAATTTCAGTTTCGAGCACAGATACGCAGTATTTT.